This T cell receptor (beta chain) was sequenced during a study of CD8 T cells in ankylosing spondylitis. For TCR beta, libraries came from quantitative 5'-RACE with molecular barcodes. TCRdb recomputed calls from the 5' RACE reads with MiXCR, one row per CDR3 protein. This sample has a few hundred thousand distinct CDR3 sequences, with around a tenth found just once. CDR1 is SGHTA and CDR2 is FQGNSA in the germline V gene. The CDR3 has 15 residues. About this clonotype itself: Its antigen remains unknown. A much larger clonotype is one base distant, so this may be a read error.

Points from the study as a whole: Within ankylosing spondylitis blood, a TCR beta motif made up of eight or nine highly homologous variants appeared to be characteristic.

Sequencing input: blood, either unsorted or a sorted T cell fraction (not recorded which). The chain couples TRBV7-2 to TRBJ2-1; 11 bases fit TRBD2. This clonotype was sampled from a female donor with ankylosing spondylitis or in good health (not recorded which). The CDR3 loop reads CASSQLAGVGNEQLF. DNA for the CDR3: TGTGCCAGCAGCCAACTAGCGGGAGTGGGGAATGAGCAGCTCTTC.